Described below is a single T cell receptor beta chain sequence and its context. Its antigen is not identified. CDR1 is SGHRS, CDR2 YFSETQ, per germline. V was pared by 5 bases and J by 3 bases, with 8 bases of the junction left unmatched. This CDR3 region has 14 residues. This sample was included in a study of T cell responses to AZD1222 COVID-19 vaccine. Clones were sequenced by immunoSEQ multiplex PCR, and TCRdb holds only the in-frame ones, with some missing. The table lists more than 150,000 clones, around 90% of them singletons. Study observations and caveats: Repertoire sampling occurred only after the peak T cell response.

This receptor was taken from an adult who received the AZD1222 COVID-19 vaccine. The specimen was peripheral blood, collected 28 days after the second AZD1222 dose. The V and J genes are TRBV5-1 and TRBJ2-7; 7 bases fit TRBD1. CDR3 residues: CASRTRDSFYEQYF. The CDR3 DNA is TGCGCCAGCAGGACACGGGACAGCTTCTACGAGCAGTACTTC.